One T cell receptor beta chain is described in this entry. The germline V gene has CDR1 SGHRS and CDR2 YFSETQ. The CDR3 sequence is 15 residues long. Germline trimming cut 4 bases from V and 3 bases from J; bases unmatched to any gene: 4. The sample comes from a study of blood T cell repertoires in COVID-19. Overall study context: Spain, Italy and the United States supplied samples that represented acute and convalescent COVID-19. T cells, B-cell-depleted T cells, or PBMCs supplied cDNA or gDNA.

Original processing methods: Reference gene primers were amplified, and this amplification served to estimate nucleated cell counts. Using immunoSEQ multiplex PCR, the repertoire was profiled, and TCRdb retains in-frame clones only, with some absent. V, J and clone size are taken as reported in that table, and D and trimming were inferred from the DNA itself. The sample contains under 150,000 clones, more than 70% of which appear only once. The chain has TRBV5-1 and TRBJ2-2, with TRBD1 matching 9 bases. The origin of this receptor is a man between 65 and 85 years old with acute or convalescent COVID-19. The sample consisted of peripheral blood. The CDR3 region has the DNA TGCGCCAGCAGCCCTGACAGGGGGGACACCGGGGAGCTGTTTTTT. Translation: CASSPDRGDTGELFF.